These 19 T cell receptor beta chains were sequenced from one sample in a study of blood T cell repertoires in COVID-19. Clones were sequenced by immunoSEQ multiplex PCR, and TCRdb holds only the in-frame ones, with some missing. The table has 150,000 to 170,000 clones, approximately 85% seen once. The specimen sequenced was peripheral blood. These receptors came from a man in his 60s with COVID-19, enrolled during active disease.

The chain combines TRBV27 with TRBJ2-6, with a weak D call TRBD1 (6 bases). Germline V gene lookup returns CDR1 MNHEY and CDR2 SMNVEV (reference sequence). V was pared by 3 bases and J by 2 bases, with 8 bases between. The CDR3 covers 15 residues. The CDR3 loop is CASSFRGAGANVLTF. DNA of the CDR3: TGTGCCAGCAGTTTCAGGGGCGCTGGGGCCAACGTCCTGACTTTC.

The V gene is TRBV25-1, the J gene TRBJ2-6; 9 nucleotides match TRBD1. The V and J ends lost 6 bases and 2 bases, in that order; junction bases with no gene match: 2. Germline V CDR1 and CDR2: MGHDK, SYGVNS. The CDR3 contains 15 residues. The CDR3 DNA is TGTGCCAGCAGGGGGACAGGGACTGGGGCCAACGTCCTGACTTTC. Its protein product is CASRGTGTGANVLTF.

Only a few counts were recorded for this clone. The rearrangement uses TRBV6-6 and TRBJ2-2; D is perhaps TRBD2 (5 bases). Trimming stripped 0 bases from V and 6 bases from J, with 11 bases between. CDR1 and CDR2 (germline): MNHNY, SVGAGI (reference sequence). The CDR3 has 15 residues. In DNA form, the CDR3 reads TGTGCCAGCAGTTACTCGGCCGAGAGGGCCGGGGAGCTGTTTTTT. Protein product: CASSYSAERAGELFF.

CDR3 in amino acids: CASRDSASEAFF. The CDR3 DNA reads as TGTGCCAGCAGGGACTCGGCGTCTGAAGCTTTCTTT. The chain combines TRBV12-3 or TRBV12-4 with TRBJ1-1; no firm D call. Trimming removed 6 bases at V and 6 bases at J, with 11 bases between. The CDR3 has 12 amino acids.

The chain employs TRBV5-1 and TRBJ1-1; D unclear. Trimming pared 4 bases from V and 2 bases from J, leaving 12 bases between. Germline V gene sequence: CDR1 SGHRS, CDR2 YFSETQ. The CDR3 is 14 residues long. The CDR3 DNA sequence: TGCGCCAGCAGCCCCCTGGGCAGCAACACTGAAGCTTTCTTT. Amino acids: CASSPLGSNTEAFF.

A few counts support this clone. This sequence joins TRBV4-3 and TRBJ1-3; no definite D call. Germline CDR1 reads LGHNA; CDR2 reads YSLEER. The CDR3 sequence is 15 residues long. The V and J ends lost 0 bases and 11 bases respectively, with 17 bases between them. For the CDR3, the DNA is TGCGCCAGCAGCCAAGATCCGGGCAGAGGGCTCCCCATATATTTT. Residues: CASSQDPGRGLPIYF.

The chain has TRBV29-1 and TRBJ1-1; weak D call: TRBD1 (6 bases). The length of the CDR3 is 12 residues. CDR1 SQVTM and CDR2 ANQGSEA come from the germline V gene. The germline V and J ends were trimmed by 1 base and 11 bases, with 14 bases remaining between them. The CDR3 sequence is CSVEGAGVGAFF. CDR3 in DNA: TGCAGCGTTGAAGGGGCAGGGGTCGGGGCTTTCTTT.

The CDR3 DNA follows: TGTGCCAGCAGGCTCCGGGAATCACCCCTCCACTTT. This gives the protein CASRLRESPLHF. This chain connects TRBV27 to TRBJ1-6; no clear D. The germline V gene encodes CDR1 MNHEY and CDR2 SMNVEV (reference sequence). This CDR3 region has 12 residues. V was clipped by 6 bases and J by 10 bases, with 10 bases between them.

The J gene is TRBJ1-2, the V gene TRBV7-2; 7 positions match TRBD1. CDR1 is SGHTA and CDR2 is FQGNSA in the germline V gene. CDR3 length equals 13 residues. Trimming cost V 5 bases and J 3 bases; bases outside gene matches: 3. For the CDR3, the DNA is TGTGCCAGCAGCGTCGACAGGGACTATGGCTACACCTTC. It yields the protein CASSVDRDYGYTF.

This clone was seen more than once but under ten times. The chain is built from TRBV28 and TRBJ1-2; 9 bases align to TRBD1. Germline-derived CDR1 and CDR2 are MDHEN and SYDVKM. The CDR3 loop spans 14 amino acids. With 4 bases clipped from V and 7 bases from J, the junction kept 7 bases outside the gene matches. CDR3 loop: CASSSGGQGGGYTF. The CDR3 bases are TGTGCCAGCAGTTCTGGGGGACAGGGAGGTGGCTACACCTTC.

This chain joins TRBV7-2 and TRBJ1-2; maybe TRBD1 (6 bases). CDR1 SGHTA and CDR2 FQGNSA come from the germline V gene. V gave up 5 bases and J gave up 2 bases, with 12 bases separating them. The CDR3 consists of 14 residues. This CDR3 reads CASSKGGGNYGYTF. For the CDR3, the DNA is TGTGCCAGCAGCAAGGGGGGGGGAAACTATGGCTACACCTTC.

The chain couples TRBV28 to TRBJ1-1; 7 bases are a match to TRBD1. The CDR3 is made up of 16 amino acids. The trim removed 7 bases at V and 4 bases at J, leaving 15 bases unmatched. Per the germline V gene, CDR1 is MDHEN and CDR2 is SYDVKM. The CDR3 loop is CASMVGGAVFGTEAFF. Here the CDR3 DNA reads TGTGCCAGCATGGTAGGGGGCGCGGTCTTCGGCACTGAAGCTTTCTTT.

This chain uses TRBV12-3 or TRBV12-4 with TRBJ2-7, with 7 positions matching TRBD2. The CDR3 totals 13 residues. V trimming: 6 bases; J trimming: 5 bases; junction bases outside the gene matches: 7. In DNA, the CDR3 is TGTGCCAGCAGAAGGACTAGTAGCCACGAGCAGTACTTC. This encodes CASRRTSSHEQYF.

The chain uses TRBV29-1 and TRBJ2-7, with 8 bases lining up with TRBD1. Losses at the gene ends were 7 bases for V and 0 bases for J; bases not matched to a gene: 5. This CDR3 spans 13 amino acids. Germline assignment: CDR1 SQVTM and CDR2 ANQGSEA. DNA of the CDR3: TGCAGCGCCCACAGGGGGGACTCCTACGAGCAGTACTTC. Residues: CSAHRGDSYEQYF.

This chain's CDR3 is CASTTGSKNTIYF. CDR3 nucleotide sequence: TGTGCCAGCACCACAGGGTCTAAGAACACCATATATTTT. The genes are TRBV7-2 and TRBJ1-3, with a tentative D call TRBD1 (6 bases). Looked up from germline, CDR1 is SGHTA and CDR2 is FQGNSA. V lost 7 bases, J lost 7 bases, and 14 bases lay in between. This CDR3 spans 13 amino acids. The complete variable domain, with remaining parts taken from reference TRBV7-2 and TRBJ1-3, reads GAGVSQSPSNKVTEKGKDVELRCDPISGHTALYWYRQSLGQGLEFLIYFQGNSAPDKSGLPSDRFSAERTGGSVSTLTIQRTQQEDSAVYLCASTTGSKNTIYFGEGSWLTVV.

The chain uses TRBV7-9 and TRBJ1-2; the match to TRBD1 covers 7 bases. Per the germline V gene, CDR1 is SEHNR and CDR2 is FQNEAQ (reference sequence). With 4 bases clipped from V and 3 bases from J, the junction kept 8 bases outside the gene matches. The CDR3 runs 15 residues. The CDR3: CASSSERGRYYGYTF. CDR3 sequence (DNA): TGTGCCAGCAGCTCGGAGAGGGGGCGATACTATGGCTACACCTTC.

CDR3 in amino acids: CASSSGLGNTEAFF. The CDR3 DNA sequence: TGTGCCAGTAGTTCAGGGCTCGGGAACACTGAAGCTTTCTTT. V gene TRBV19 combines with J gene TRBJ1-1; tentative D call: TRBD1 (5 bases). In germline, CDR1 is LNHDA, CDR2 SQIVND (reference sequence). This CDR3 spans 14 amino acids. Trimming shortened V by 5 bases and J by 1 base, and 11 bases separated the two germline ends.

The chain recombines TRBV9 with TRBJ1-4; D gene ambiguous. This CDR3 contains 15 residues. Germline loops: CDR1 SGDLS, CDR2 YYNGEE. V gave up 3 bases and J gave up 0 bases, with 9 bases separating them. The CDR3 is CASSAVGATNEKLFF. In nucleotides, the CDR3 is TGTGCCAGCAGCGCCGTCGGGGCAACTAATGAAAAACTGTTTTTT.

Concerning this clone: Relative to the germline gene, one junction end is altered; a read error may explain this. V and J are TRBV5-5 and TRBJ1-1, with 9 bases aligning to TRBD1. Per germline, CDR1 SGHKS and CDR2 YYEKEE (reference sequence). The CDR3 runs to 16 residues. CDR3 in DNA: TGTGCCAGCAGTTTGGGAGGACAGGGGCCGAACACTGAAGCTTTCTTT. This sequence encodes CASSLGGQGPNTEAFF.